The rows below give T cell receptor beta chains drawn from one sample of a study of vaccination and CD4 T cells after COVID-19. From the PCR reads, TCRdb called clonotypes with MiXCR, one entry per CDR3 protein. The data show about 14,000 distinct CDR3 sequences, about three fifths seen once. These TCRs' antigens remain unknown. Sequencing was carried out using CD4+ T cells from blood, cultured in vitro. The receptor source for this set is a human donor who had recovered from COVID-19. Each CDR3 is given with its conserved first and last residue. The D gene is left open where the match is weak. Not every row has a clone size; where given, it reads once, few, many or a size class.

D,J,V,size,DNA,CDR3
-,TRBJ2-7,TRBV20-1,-,TGCAGTGCTAGAGACCCTCTAGGGGGAGTAAGTGAGCAGTACTTC,CSARDPLGGVSEQYF
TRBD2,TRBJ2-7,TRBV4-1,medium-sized,TGCGCCAGCAGCCCGGGACTAGCGGGCGAGCAGTACTTC,CASSPGLAGEQYF
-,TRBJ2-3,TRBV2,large,TGTGCCAGCAGTGAAGGGATGGGCACAGATACGCAGTATTTT,CASSEGMGTDTQYF
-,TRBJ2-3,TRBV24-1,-,TGTGCCACCAGTGATTCCCAGGGCGGTACCACAGATACGCAGTATTTT,CATSDSQGGTTDTQYF
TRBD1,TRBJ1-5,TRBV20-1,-,TGCAGTGCTAGAGATCGGGGGACAGGCCTTAGCAATCAGCCCCAGCATTTT,CSARDRGTGLSNQPQHF
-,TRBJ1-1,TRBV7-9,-,TGTGCCAGCAGCTTAGACATGAACACTGAAGCTTTCTTT,CASSLDMNTEAFF
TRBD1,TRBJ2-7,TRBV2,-,TGTGCCAGCATATGGACAGGGACGGGAGAGCAGTACTTC,CASIWTGTGEQYF
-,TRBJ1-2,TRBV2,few,TGTGCCAGCAGCAGTTCGGGGAACAGGAACTATGGCTACACCTTC,CASSSSGNRNYGYTF
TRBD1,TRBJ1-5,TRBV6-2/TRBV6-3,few,TGTGCCAGCAGCCAAACCGGGACAGGGGGGAGTCAGCCCCAGCATTTT,CASSQTGTGGSQPQHF
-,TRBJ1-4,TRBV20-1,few,TGCAGTGCTACCTGGGGGCCCTTGCCGTTTTTT,CSATWGPLPFF
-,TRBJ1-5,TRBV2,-,TGTGCCAGCAGTAGGGCAGGGGATCAGCCCCAGCATTTT,CASSRAGDQPQHF
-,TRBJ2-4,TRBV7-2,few,TGTGCCAGCAGCACCACAGGGGGACTATCCACTAACATTCAGTACTTC,CASSTTGGLSTNIQYF
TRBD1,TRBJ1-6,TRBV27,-,TGTGCCAGCAGTTTAACAGGGGGTTCACCCCTCCACTTT,CASSLTGGSPLHF
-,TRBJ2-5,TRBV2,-,TGTGCCAGCAGTGTGGGGGGGCTGGAGACCCAGTACTTC,CASSVGGLETQYF
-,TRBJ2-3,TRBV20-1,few,TGCAGTGCTAGCGGGAGCACAGATACGCAGTATTTT,CSASGSTDTQYF
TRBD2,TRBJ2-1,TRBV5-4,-,TGTGCCAGCAGCACGAGCTGGCGGGAGTCCAGTGAGCAGTTCTTC,CASSTSWRESSEQFF
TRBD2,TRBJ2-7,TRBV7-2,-,TGTGCCAGCAGCCTTAGACTAGCGGGTCTCTACGAGCAGTACTTC,CASSLRLAGLYEQYF
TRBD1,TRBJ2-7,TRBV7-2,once,TGTGCCAGCAGCTTCCGTCATGGACAGGGGTACTACGAGCAGTACTTC,CASSFRHGQGYYEQYF
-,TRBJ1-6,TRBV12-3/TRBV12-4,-,TGTGCCAGCAGTTTAGCGGGTGGTCTAAATTCACCCCTCCACTTT,CASSLAGGLNSPLHF
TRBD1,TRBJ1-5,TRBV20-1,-,TGCAGTGCTAGAGGTCTACCGGGACAGGGCAATCAGCCCCAGCATTTT,CSARGLPGQGNQPQHF
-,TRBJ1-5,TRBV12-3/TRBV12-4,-,TGTGCCAGCAGTTTGGCCTCAGGGTCCGGTCAGCCCCAGCATTTT,CASSLASGSGQPQHF
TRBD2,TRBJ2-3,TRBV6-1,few,TGTGCCAGCACCCTCGTGGGAGCGGGAGGGCCGTATACGCAGTATTTT,CASTLVGAGGPYTQYF
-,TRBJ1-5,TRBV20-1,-,TGCAGTGCTAGAGAGGGGGGGGGCGAGGGTCAGCCCCAGCATTTT,CSAREGGGEGQPQHF
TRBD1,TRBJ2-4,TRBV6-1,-,TGTGCCAGCATACAGGGGGCGCGGTGGGGTAGGAACATTCAGTACTTC,CASIQGARWGRNIQYF
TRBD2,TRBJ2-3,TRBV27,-,TGTGCCAGCAGTACTTCCGGGACTAGCGCCACGTTCACAGATACGCAGTATTTT,CASSTSGTSATFTDTQYF
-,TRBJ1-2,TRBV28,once,TGTGCCAGCAGTTTCTCCGGGGGGGGCCCCGGTGGCTACACCTTC,CASSFSGGGPGGYTF
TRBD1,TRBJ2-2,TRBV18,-,TGTGCCAGCTCACAGGCCGGGACAGGGGTAACCGGGGAGCTGTTTTTT,CASSQAGTGVTGELFF
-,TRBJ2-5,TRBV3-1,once,TGTGCCAGCAGCCCGGACGGCCGGGGGACCCAGTACTTC,CASSPDGRGTQYF
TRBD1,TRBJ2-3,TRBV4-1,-,TGCGCCAGCAGCCAAGAGCTACAGGGGGCAGATACGCAGTATTTT,CASSQELQGADTQYF
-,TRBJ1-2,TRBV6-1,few,TGTGCCAGCAGTGAAGGCGGACCGTTGGGCTACACCTTC,CASSEGGPLGYTF
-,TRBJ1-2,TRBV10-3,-,TGTGCCATCAGTGGACAGAACTATGGCTACACCTTC,CAISGQNYGYTF
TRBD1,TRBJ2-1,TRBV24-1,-,TGTGCCACCAGTGACCCGAATGACAGGGTCTCCTACAATGAGCAGTTCTTC,CATSDPNDRVSYNEQFF
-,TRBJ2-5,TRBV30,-,TGTGCCTGGAGTCCCGGACGGACAGTGGGGTTTGCCCAGTACTTC,CAWSPGRTVGFAQYF
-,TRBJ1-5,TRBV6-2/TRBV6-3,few,TGTGCCAGCAGTTACCATAGGACAGGCAATCAGCCCCAGCATTTT,CASSYHRTGNQPQHF
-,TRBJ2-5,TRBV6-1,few,TGTGCCAGCAGTGAAGAGTGGACCGGGGAGACCCAGTACTTC,CASSEEWTGETQYF
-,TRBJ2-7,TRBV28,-,TGTGCCAGCAGTTCGCAGGTCTACGAGCAGTACTTC,CASSSQVYEQYF
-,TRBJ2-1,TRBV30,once,TGTGCCTGGACACAGGGTTACAATGAGCAGTTCTTC,CAWTQGYNEQFF
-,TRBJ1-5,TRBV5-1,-,TGCGCCAGCAGCGCCGACGGACAGATCAATCAGCCCCAGCATTTT,CASSADGQINQPQHF
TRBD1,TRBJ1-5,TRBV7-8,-,TGTGCCAGCAGCCGATCGGGACAGGTATCCCAGCCCCAGCATTTT,CASSRSGQVSQPQHF
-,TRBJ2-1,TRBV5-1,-,TGCGCCAGCAGCTTGGTTCGGGTCAGCTCCTACAATGAGCAGTTCTTC,CASSLVRVSSYNEQFF
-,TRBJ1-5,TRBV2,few,TGTGCCAGCAGCAGGGACAGCAATCAGCCCCAGCATTTT,CASSRDSNQPQHF
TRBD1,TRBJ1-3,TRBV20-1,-,TGCAGTGCTGAAGTCCGGGACAGGGGTGGAAACACCATATATTTT,CSAEVRDRGGNTIYF
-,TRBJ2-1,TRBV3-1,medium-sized,TGTGCCAGCAGCCGTTACAATGAGCAGTTCTTC,CASSRYNEQFF
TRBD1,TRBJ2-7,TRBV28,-,TGTGCCAGCAGTGGGGACAGCTACGAGCAGTACTTC,CASSGDSYEQYF
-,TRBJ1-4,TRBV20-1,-,TGCAGTGCTAGAGATCGTTCAGTGGGGGGTGAAAAACTGTTTTTT,CSARDRSVGGEKLFF
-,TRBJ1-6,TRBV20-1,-,TGCAGCGCACCCATGGGAACCAGCTCCTATAATTCACCCCTCCACTTT,CSAPMGTSSYNSPLHF
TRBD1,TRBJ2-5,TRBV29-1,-,TGCAGCGCCTGTAATTCGACAGGGTGGGTAGGGGAGACCCAGTACTTC,CSACNSTGWVGETQYF
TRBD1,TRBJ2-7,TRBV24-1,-,TGTGCCACCAGTGATGGACAGGACTACGAGCAGTACTTC,CATSDGQDYEQYF
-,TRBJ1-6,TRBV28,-,TGTGCCAGCAGTCCTACCAGGGGAGGTAATTCACCCCTCCACTTT,CASSPTRGGNSPLHF